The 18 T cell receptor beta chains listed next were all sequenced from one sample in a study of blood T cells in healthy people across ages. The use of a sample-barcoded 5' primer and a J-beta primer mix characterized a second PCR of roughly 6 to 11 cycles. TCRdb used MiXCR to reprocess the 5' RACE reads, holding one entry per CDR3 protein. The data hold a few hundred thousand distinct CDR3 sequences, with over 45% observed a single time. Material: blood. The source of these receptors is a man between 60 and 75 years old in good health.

For the CDR3, the DNA is TGTGCCAGCAGCCAAGCCGGGTGGCAGTACTTC. Translating gives CASSQAGWQYF. The genes are TRBV4-2 and TRBJ2-5; D is uncertain. Germline lookup yields CDR1 LGHNA and CDR2 YNFKEQ. This CDR3 comprises 11 residues. The germline V and J ends were trimmed by 1 base and 11 bases, with 8 bases remaining between them.

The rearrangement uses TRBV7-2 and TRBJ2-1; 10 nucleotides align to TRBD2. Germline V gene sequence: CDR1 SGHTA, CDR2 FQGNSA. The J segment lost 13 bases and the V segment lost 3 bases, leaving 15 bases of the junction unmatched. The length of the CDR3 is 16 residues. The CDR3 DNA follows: TGTGCCAGCAGCTTGATTGGGACTAGCGTTTGGGAGACCCAGTTCTTC. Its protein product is CASSLIGTSVWETQFF. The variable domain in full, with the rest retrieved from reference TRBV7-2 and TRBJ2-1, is GAGVSQSPSNKVTEKGKDVELRCDPISGHTALYWYRQSLGQGLEFLIYFQGNSAPDKSGLPSDRFSAERTGGSVSTLTIQRTQQEDSAVYLCASSLIGTSVWETQFFGPGTRLTVL.

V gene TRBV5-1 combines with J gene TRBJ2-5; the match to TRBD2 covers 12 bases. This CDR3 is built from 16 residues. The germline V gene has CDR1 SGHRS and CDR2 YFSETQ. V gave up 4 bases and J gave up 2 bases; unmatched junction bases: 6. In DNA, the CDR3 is TGCGCCAGCAGCGCCCGACTAGCGGGGGTTCAAGAGACCCAGTACTTC. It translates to CASSARLAGVQETQYF.

In DNA, the CDR3 is TGTGCCAGCACCTCAGCGGGGACAGGCTACAATGAGCAGTTCTTC. As protein: CASTSAGTGYNEQFF. The V and J genes are TRBV12-3 or TRBV12-4 and TRBJ2-1; tentative D call: TRBD1 (8 bases). The CDR3 covers 15 residues. Deletions cut 7 bases from V and 3 bases from J, with 16 bases between.

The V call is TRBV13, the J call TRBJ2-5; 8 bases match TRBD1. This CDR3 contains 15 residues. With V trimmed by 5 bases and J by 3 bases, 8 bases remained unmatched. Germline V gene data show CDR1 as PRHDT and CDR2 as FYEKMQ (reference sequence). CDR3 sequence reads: CASSRRQGAEETQYF. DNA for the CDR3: TGTGCCAGCAGCCGTCGGCAGGGGGCCGAAGAGACCCAGTACTTC. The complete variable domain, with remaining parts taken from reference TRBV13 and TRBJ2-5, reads AAGVIQSPRHLIKEKRETATLKCYPIPRHDTVYWYQQGPGQDPQFLISFYEKMQSDKGSIPDRFSAQQFSDYHSELNMSSLELGDSALYFCASSRRQGAEETQYFGPGTRLLVL.

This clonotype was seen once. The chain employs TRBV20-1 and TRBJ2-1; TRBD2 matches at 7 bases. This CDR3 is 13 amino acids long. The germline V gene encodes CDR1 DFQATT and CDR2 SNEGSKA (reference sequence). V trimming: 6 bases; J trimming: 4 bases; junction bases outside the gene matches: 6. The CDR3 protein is CSATRGGYNEQFF. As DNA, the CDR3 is TGCAGTGCCACCCGGGGAGGGTACAATGAGCAGTTCTTC.

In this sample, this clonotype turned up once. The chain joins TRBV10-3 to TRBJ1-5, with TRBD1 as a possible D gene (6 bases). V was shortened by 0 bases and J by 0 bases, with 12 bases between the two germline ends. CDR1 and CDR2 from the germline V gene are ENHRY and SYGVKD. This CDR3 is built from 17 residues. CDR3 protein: CAISESRTEPSNQPQHF. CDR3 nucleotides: TGTGCCATCAGTGAGTCGAGGACAGAGCCTAGCAATCAGCCCCAGCATTTT.

Here the CDR3 DNA reads TGTGCCAGCAGCGTAGCTAGTAGCTTAGAGACCCAGTACTTC. As protein: CASSVASSLETQYF. This chain uses TRBV9 with TRBJ2-5; D gene ambiguous. With 0 bases removed from V and 4 bases from J, the gap between germline ends came to 10 bases. The CDR3 has 14 amino acids. The V gene's germline CDR1 is SGDLS and CDR2 YYNGEE.

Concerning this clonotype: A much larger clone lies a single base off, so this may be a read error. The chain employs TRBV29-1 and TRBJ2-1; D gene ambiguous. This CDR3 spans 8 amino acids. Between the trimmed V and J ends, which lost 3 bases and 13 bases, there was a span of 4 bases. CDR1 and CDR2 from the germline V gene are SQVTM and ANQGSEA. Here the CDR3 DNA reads TGCAGCGTTGAGACCCAGTTCTTC. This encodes CSVETQFF.

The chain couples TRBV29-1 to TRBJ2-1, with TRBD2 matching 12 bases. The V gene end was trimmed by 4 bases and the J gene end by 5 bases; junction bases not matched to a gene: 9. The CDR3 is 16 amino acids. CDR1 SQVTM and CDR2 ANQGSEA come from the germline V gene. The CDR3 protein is CSVVFASGRVHNEQFF. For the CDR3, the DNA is TGCAGCGTTGTTTTCGCTAGCGGGAGGGTCCACAATGAGCAGTTCTTC.

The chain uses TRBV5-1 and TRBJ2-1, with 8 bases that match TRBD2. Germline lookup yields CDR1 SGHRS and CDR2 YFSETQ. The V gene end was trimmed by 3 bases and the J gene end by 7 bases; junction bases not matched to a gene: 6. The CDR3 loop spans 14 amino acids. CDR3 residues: CASSYGGAGNEQFF. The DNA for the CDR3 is TGCGCCAGCAGCTACGGGGGGGCCGGGAATGAGCAGTTCTTC.

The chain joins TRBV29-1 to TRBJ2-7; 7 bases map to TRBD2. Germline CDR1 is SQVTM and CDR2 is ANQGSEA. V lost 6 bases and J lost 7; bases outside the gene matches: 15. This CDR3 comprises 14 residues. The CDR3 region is CSVTKRGSYNEQYF. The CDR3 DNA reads TGCAGCGTAACAAAGCGGGGATCTTACAATGAGCAGTACTTC.

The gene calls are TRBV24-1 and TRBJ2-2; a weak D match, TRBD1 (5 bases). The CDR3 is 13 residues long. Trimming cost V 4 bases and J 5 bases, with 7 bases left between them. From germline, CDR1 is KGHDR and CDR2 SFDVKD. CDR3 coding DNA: TGTGCCACCAGTGAACAGGCGACCGGGGAGCTGTTTTTT. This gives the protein CATSEQATGELFF.

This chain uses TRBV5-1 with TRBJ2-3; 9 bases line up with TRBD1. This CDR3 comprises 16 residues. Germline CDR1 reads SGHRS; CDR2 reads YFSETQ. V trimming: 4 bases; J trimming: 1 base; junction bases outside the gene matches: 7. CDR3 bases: TGCGCCAGCAGCGCGGGACAGGGTTCCCGCACAGATACGCAGTATTTT. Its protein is CASSAGQGSRTDTQYF.

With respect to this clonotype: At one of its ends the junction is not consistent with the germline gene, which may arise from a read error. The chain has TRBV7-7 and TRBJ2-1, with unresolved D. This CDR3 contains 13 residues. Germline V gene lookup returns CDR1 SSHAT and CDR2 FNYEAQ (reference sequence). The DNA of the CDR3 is TGTGCTAGCAGCTTATCACCCTTCGGGGAGCAGTTCTTC. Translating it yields CASSLSPFGEQFF.

The CDR3 bases are TGTGCCAGCAGTGAAGAAGGGGGACAGATTAGCAATCAGCCCCAGCATTTT. This translates into CASSEEGGQISNQPQHF. The chain is built from TRBV6-1 and TRBJ1-5; 7 bases are shared with TRBD1. The V and J ends lost 1 base and 0 bases, in that order; junction bases with no gene match: 6. The V gene's germline CDR1 is MNHNS and CDR2 SASEGT. This CDR3 is 17 amino acids long.

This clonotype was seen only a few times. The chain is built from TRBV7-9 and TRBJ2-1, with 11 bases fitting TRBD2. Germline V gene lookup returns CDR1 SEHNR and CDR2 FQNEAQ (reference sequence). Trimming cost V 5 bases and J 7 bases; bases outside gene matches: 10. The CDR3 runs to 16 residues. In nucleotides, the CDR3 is TGTGCCAGCAGCACTCACCTAGCGGGGGGCAGTAATGAGCAGTTCTTC. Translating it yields CASSTHLAGGSNEQFF.

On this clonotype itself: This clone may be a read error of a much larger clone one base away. CDR3 sequence reads: CASNWKRGLGEQYF. In nucleotides, the CDR3 is TGTGCCAGCAATTGGAAGCGGGGGCTTGGTGAGCAGTACTTC. The rearrangement uses TRBV27 and TRBJ2-5, with TRBD2 matching over 8 bases. This CDR3 spans 14 amino acids. V lost 7 bases and J lost 11; bases outside the gene matches: 15. From germline, CDR1 is MNHEY and CDR2 SMNVEV (reference sequence).